This T cell receptor beta chain originates from a study of cytomegalovirus exposure and HLA in healthy donors (dated by TCRdb to 2015 to 2018). For the study in its entirety: An earlier analysis of approximately 600 of the donors reported about 290 Gb of sequence data and some 100 million unique TCR beta sequences from about 179 million T cells. About 320 gigabases of sequencing data and some 85 million unique TCR sequences were included in an early release covering about 620 HLA-typed donors. The number of typed donors differed by locus: about 620-640 for A, B, C, DRB1 and DQB1; 522 for DQA1; some 610 for DPA1; and some 450 for DPB1. On average, around 230,000 unique TCR beta nucleotide sequences were sequenced per donor among 398 genotyped donors of the cohort, with 15% to 20% of those sequences being non-productive. About 5 DR-DQ haplotypes were handled as single units for association and clustering, since linkage in the cohort was strong. An earlier analysis of approximately 630 of the donors applied high-throughput TCR beta sequencing to assess whether each TCR beta V gene segment acted as functional or pseudogenic. The study used immunosequencing to profile the T cell repertoires of 600 to 850 subjects and linked those repertoires to cytomegalovirus serostatus. Donor age, sex, ethnicity and CMV serostatus were compiled alongside the repertoire data. A later genetic analysis used genome-wide SNP genotypes for 398 of the 666 donors, treating that subset as a discovery cohort. Of the 300 to 500 genotyped donors, 65% to 90% were placed in the genetic ancestry cluster associated with self-reported Caucasian donors. Rather than drawing on any new phenotypic data, the later analysis identified candidate immune exposures from TCR beta sequences and the way those sequences occurred across donors. A separate validation cohort of 90 to 150 different subjects was used in addition to the roughly 670-subject first cohort. The study combined high-throughput TCR immunosequencing, statistical association of individual TCRs with disease status, and machine learning to predict cytomegalovirus infection status. Both class I and class II loci were covered by HLA typing, at four-digit resolution. Every discovery cohort repertoire had been produced on one sequencing platform. A later analysis re-examined previously published TCR beta repertoires from just over 650 donors and added high-resolution HLA genotyping to investigate patterns of TCR occurrence. The aim of the study was to test whether cataloging public T cell receptors could identify signatures of past pathogen exposure. Results and caveats for the whole study, not just this receptor: The earlier analysis of some 560 of the donors excluded some 15 rarely observed V segments, including chromosome 9 orphons, because counts were too low. CMV serostatus was the only immune exposure information available for the cohort. A further reported finding was that TCR beta sequences accurately predicted the HLA-A and HLA-B alleles for most subjects in the first cohort. Correlated functional status among segregating V segments might be attributable to linkage disequilibrium, but an unknown experimental factor could not be ruled out. According to the authors, the approach could potentially be generalized to other disease states and immunological phenotypes. This cohort had only TCR beta chains sequenced, and the lack of alpha or paired-chain data limited which features could be detected. When HLA alleles, especially DR and DQ, strongly co-occurred, attributing TCR associations to individual alleles was difficult. According to a later analysis, most CMV-associated TCR beta chains appeared to be HLA-restricted, and the HLA associations seemed to be driven largely by CMV exposure. Compared with the 666-donor mean, donors in an Asian-associated ancestry cluster had fewer N-insertions in productive TCRs, according to a later genetic analysis. A later analysis found that HLA-associated TCR beta chains were more clonally expanded and had lower generation probabilities than equally common non-associated chains. HLA typing was unavailable for some donors at each locus, so association tests used only the typed subset. At a false discovery rate of 0.05, a later analysis linked about 16,000 TCR beta sequences to specific HLA alleles. According to a later analysis, TCR association rates differed among HLA loci, with DRB1 alleles showing the most associated TCRs and HLA-C alleles showing the fewest. The classifier was reported to diagnose cytomegalovirus status with high specificity and sensitivity in both the original cohort and the validation cohort. Most TCR sequences were seen in very few donors, while some public TCRs were found in many individuals. The presence/absence analyses assumed that sequencing depth was roughly uniform across donors, and that assumption may not be true. The sequencing pipeline was judged likely to have produced a cluster of highly shared sequence variants as a technical artifact. The 87-base-pair reads could not distinguish some IMGT-functional V segments, including TRBV6-2 and TRBV6-3, so those segments were excluded. In an earlier analysis of around 600 of the donors, most TCR beta V segments were observed in productive rearrangements about 87% or about 30% of the time, broadly matching IMGT annotations. The study gave a list of 150 to 200 TCR beta chains associated with cytomegalovirus. In vitro tests confirmed that a few of the cytomegalovirus-associated TCR beta chains recognize cytomegalovirus antigens. According to a later analysis, parvovirus B19, influenza, CMV and Epstein-Barr virus appeared linked to several top co-occurrence clusters. A later genetic analysis associated a missense DCLRE1C variant with V-gene and J-gene trimming of TCR beta chains, and an independent cohort replicated the association.

The cohort consisted of 600 to 700 healthy bone marrow donors. Cohort members were all nominally healthy when sampled, although unrecorded immune exposures were likely present. The donor tested CMV seronegative and was one of the 352 seronegative cohort members. A peripheral blood sample was provided by each donor, and peripheral blood mononuclear cells were used for TCR beta sequencing. Genomic DNA extraction from the blood cell samples was performed with the Qiagen DNeasy Blood Extraction Kit. The library was produced with the immunoSEQ multiplex PCR assay. The multiplex PCR relied on a mix of 60 forward primers for TCR Vbeta segments and 13 reverse primers for TCR Jbeta segments. Amplification of the CDR3 region of rearranged TCR beta genes was performed with a multiplex PCR assay on genomic DNA. The amplified TCR beta libraries were sequenced on the Illumina HiSeq System as 87-base-pair reads. Concerning the study's data processing: Across the 600 to 700 repertoires, a later analysis counted roughly 77 million unique TCR beta chains, some 11 million of which were shared by at least two donors. A nearest-neighbor algorithm error-corrected the raw reads and collapsed the reads into unique sequences, merging closely related sequences to remove PCR and sequencing errors. CDR3 sequences were aligned to IMGT reference sequences to assign V, D and J gene segments. For a sequence to be retained, a match of at least six nucleotides to both a V gene segment and a J gene segment was required. Rearrangements were classified as productive when the CDR3 lacked stop codons and remained in frame with V and J, and all other rearrangements were classified as non-productive. Following IMGT convention, CDR3 was defined as the stretch from the second conserved V-encoded cysteine up to the conserved J-encoded phenylalanine. In an earlier analysis of 500 to 650 of the donors, sequences lacking an unambiguous match to a single V gene segment were excluded. In an earlier analysis of a few hundred of the donors, a V segment was called functional when productive rearrangements were above 56.7%, and segregating when the standard deviation between donors exceeded 5%. A statistical classification framework was built to diagnose cytomegalovirus status from the catalog of TCR beta chain sequences. In a later analysis, V and J genes were assigned by comparing TCR nucleotide sequences against IMGT/GENE-DB human TR gene sequences. The TCRdist pipeline was used in a later analysis to assign CDR3 sequences and most-parsimonious VDJ recombination scenarios. In a later analysis, each TCR beta chain was defined by its CDR3 amino acid sequence together with its V-gene family, and reads lacking a unique V-gene family were excluded. To address suspected cross-contamination and a sequencing artifact, a later analysis removed 592 highly shared, low-generation-probability nucleotide sequences. In a later analysis, a clonal expansion index was calculated for each public chain from normalized within-repertoire ranks of inferred template counts. A later analysis computed generation probabilities with a VDJ recombination model fitted to out-of-frame rearrangements, and checked the results against IGoR. In a later analysis, hypergeometric tests were used to score TCR-TCR, TCR-HLA and TCR-CMV co-occurrence, with a repertoire-size bias correction applied to TCR pairs. A later analysis estimated false discovery rates by permuting HLA or CMV assignments 20 times. In a later analysis, co-occurring TCRs were grouped with DBSCAN, and TCRdist sequence similarity was added when clustering was performed within HLA-allele-positive subsets. Repertoires with fewer than 30,000 or more than 120,000 public chains, plus five repertoires with anomalous nucleotide sharing, were excluded from co-occurrence clustering. In TCRdb, the immuneACCESS table is reduced to in-frame sequences with V and J assigned. These tables do not hold every clone; where another copy was compared, an unresolved V gene accounts for under half, and the others remain unexplained. That table furnishes V, J and clone size, whereas the DNA furnished D and trimming. For this sample there are 70,000 to 100,000 clones; more than 70% appear just once. The ten largest clonotypes hold around 2% of the sample.

The CDR3 runs 15 residues from the cysteine to the phenylalanine. Solely the CDR3 DNA is kept, with 45 bases framed from the first base. Ends trimmed: V by 2 bases, J by 11 bases; bases unmatched to a gene: 15. The germline V gene (reference sequence) supplies CDR1 SGHNT and CDR2 YYREEE. Points on this clone: It lacks a known antigen. Base qualities are not recorded, but no much larger clone differs from it by a single base.

The V gene is TRBV5-4 and the J gene is TRBJ1-2; a stretch of 7 junction bases matches TRBD1. Specimen: PBMCs. This TCR was recovered from a young man in good health and CMV-seronegative. The bases are TGTGCCAGCAGCTTCGCACAGGGGCCGGACGGGCTATACACCTTC. It specifies CASSFAQGPDGLYTF. The variable domain in full, with residues beyond the CDR3 obtained from the reference TRBV5-4 and TRBJ1-2 genes, is ETGVTQSPTHLIKTRGQQVTLRCSSQSGHNTVSWYQQALGQGPQFIFQYYREEENGRGNFPPRFSGLQFPNYSSELNVNALELDDSALYLCASSFAQGPDGLYTFGSGTRLTVV.